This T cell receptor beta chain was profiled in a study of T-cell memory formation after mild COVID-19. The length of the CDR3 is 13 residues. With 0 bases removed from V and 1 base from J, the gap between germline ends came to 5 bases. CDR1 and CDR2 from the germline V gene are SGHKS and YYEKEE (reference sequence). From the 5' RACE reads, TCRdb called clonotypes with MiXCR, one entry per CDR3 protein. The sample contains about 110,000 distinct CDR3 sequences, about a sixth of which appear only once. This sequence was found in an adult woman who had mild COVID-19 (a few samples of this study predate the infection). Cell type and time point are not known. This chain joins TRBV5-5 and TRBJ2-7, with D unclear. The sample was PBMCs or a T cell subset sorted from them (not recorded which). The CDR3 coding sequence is TGTGCCAGCAGCTTGGTATGGTCCTACGAGCAGTACTTC. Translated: CASSLVWSYEQYF.